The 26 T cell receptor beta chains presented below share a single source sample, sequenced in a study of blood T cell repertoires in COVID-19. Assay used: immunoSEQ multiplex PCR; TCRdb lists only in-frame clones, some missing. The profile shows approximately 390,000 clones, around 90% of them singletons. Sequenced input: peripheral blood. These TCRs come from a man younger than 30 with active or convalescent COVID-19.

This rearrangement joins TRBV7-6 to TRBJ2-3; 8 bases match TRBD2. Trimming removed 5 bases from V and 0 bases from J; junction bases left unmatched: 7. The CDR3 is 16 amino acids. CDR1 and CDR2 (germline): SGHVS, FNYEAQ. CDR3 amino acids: CASSPVAGKSTDTQYF. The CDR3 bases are TGTGCCAGCAGCCCAGTAGCGGGGAAAAGCACAGATACGCAGTATTTT.

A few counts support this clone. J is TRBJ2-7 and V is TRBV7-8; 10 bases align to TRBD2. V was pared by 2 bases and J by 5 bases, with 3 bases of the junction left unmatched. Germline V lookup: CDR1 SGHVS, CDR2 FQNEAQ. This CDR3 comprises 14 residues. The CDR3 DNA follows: TGTGCCAGCAGCTTACTAGCGGGAGAAAACGAGCAGTACTTC. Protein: CASSLLAGENEQYF.

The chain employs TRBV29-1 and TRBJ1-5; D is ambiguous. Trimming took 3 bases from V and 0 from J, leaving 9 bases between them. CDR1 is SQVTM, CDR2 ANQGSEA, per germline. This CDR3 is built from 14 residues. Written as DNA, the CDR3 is TGCAGCGTTGACTGGCGGAATAGCAATCAGCCCCAGCATTTT. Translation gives CSVDWRNSNQPQHF.

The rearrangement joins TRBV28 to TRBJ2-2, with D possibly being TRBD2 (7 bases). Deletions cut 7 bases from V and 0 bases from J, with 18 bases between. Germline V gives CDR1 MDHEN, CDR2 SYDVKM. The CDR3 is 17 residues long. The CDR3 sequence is CASTLGGGAANTGELFF. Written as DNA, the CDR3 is TGTGCCAGCACGCTAGGTGGGGGGGCGGCGAACACCGGGGAGCTGTTTTTT.

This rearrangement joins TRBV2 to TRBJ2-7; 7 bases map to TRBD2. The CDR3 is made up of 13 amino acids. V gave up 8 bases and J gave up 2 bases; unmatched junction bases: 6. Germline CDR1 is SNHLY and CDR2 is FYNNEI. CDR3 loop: CASLTSVTYEQYF. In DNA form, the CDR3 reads TGTGCCAGCTTAACTAGCGTCACCTACGAGCAGTACTTC.

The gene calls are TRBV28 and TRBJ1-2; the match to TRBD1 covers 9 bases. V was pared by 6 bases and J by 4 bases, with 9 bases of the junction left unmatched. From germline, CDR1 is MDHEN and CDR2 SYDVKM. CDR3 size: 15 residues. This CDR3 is CASSNNRGQGYGYTF. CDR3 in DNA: TGTGCCAGCAGCAATAACAGGGGGCAAGGCTATGGCTACACCTTC.

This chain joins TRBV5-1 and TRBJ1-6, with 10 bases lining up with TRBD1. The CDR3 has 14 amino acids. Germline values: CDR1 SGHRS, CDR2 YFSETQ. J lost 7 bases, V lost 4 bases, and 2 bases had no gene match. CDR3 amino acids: CASSATGGNSPLHF. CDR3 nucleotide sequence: TGCGCCAGCAGCGCGACAGGGGGCAATTCACCCCTCCACTTT.

The CDR3 loop is CASSTTTGTYEQYF. In DNA, the CDR3 is TGTGCCAGCAGCACAACGACAGGAACCTACGAGCAGTACTTC. The rearrangement uses TRBV7-2 and TRBJ2-7; a weak D match, TRBD1 (6 bases). This CDR3 contains 14 residues. The germline V gene has CDR1 SGHTA and CDR2 FQGNSA. V lost 5 bases to trimming and J lost 2 bases, with 13 bases between them.

CDR3 DNA sequence: TGCGCCAGCAGCTTGGTTCCAGACTTGACCTCCTACGAGCAGTACTTC. This encodes CASSLVPDLTSYEQYF. The chain combines TRBV5-1 with TRBJ2-7, with unresolved D. Germline V gene data show CDR1 as SGHRS and CDR2 as YFSETQ. Deletions cut 0 bases from V and 0 bases from J, with 13 bases between. CDR3 length equals 16 residues.

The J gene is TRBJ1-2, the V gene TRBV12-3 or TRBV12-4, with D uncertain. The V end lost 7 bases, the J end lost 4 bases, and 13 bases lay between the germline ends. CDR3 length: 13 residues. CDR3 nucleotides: TGTGCCAGCACCCTCCCGGGATCCTATGGCTACACCTTC. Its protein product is CASTLPGSYGYTF.

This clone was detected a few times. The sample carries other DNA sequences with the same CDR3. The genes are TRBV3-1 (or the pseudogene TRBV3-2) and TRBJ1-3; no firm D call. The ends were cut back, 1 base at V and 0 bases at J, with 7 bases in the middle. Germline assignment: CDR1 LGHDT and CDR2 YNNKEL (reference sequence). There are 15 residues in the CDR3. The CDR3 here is CASSQVGSSGNTIYF. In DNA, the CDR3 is TGTGCCAGCAGCCAAGTCGGGAGCTCTGGAAACACCATATATTTT.

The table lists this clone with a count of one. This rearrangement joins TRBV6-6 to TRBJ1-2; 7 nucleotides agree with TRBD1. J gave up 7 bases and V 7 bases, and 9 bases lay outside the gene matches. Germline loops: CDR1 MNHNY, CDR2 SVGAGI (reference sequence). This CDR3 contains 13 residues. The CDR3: CASILQGRSGYTF. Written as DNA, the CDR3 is TGTGCCAGCATCCTACAGGGGCGGAGTGGCTACACCTTC.

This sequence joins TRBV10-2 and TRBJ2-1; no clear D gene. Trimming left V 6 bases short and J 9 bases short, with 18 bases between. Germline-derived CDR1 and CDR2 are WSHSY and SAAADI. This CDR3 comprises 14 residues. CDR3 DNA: TGCGCCAGCAGAAGGTACCTCCTAGAAAGTGAGCAGTTCTTC. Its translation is CASRRYLLESEQFF.

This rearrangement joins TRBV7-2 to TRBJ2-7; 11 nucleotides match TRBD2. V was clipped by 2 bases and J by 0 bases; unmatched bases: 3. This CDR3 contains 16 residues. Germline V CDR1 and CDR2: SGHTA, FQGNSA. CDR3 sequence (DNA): TGTGCCAGCAGCTTAACCGGGACTAGCGGCTCCTACGAGCAGTACTTC. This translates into CASSLTGTSGSYEQYF.

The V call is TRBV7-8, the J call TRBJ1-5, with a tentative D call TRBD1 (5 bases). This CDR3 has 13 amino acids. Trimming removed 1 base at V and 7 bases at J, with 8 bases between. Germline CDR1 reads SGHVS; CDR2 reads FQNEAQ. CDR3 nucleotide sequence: TGTGCCAGCAGCTTAGGGGGCGGACAGCCCCAGCATTTT. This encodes CASSLGGGQPQHF.

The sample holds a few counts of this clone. CDR3 nucleotide sequence: TGTGCCAGCAGTTCCGGGACAGGGGTTCAGCCCCAGCATTTT. Protein: CASSSGTGVQPQHF. V usage is TRBV6-5 and J usage is TRBJ1-5; 10 bases match TRBD1. CDR1 is MNHEY, CDR2 SVGAGI, per germline. This CDR3 comprises 14 residues. V trimming: 4 bases; J trimming: 6 bases; junction bases outside the gene matches: 3.

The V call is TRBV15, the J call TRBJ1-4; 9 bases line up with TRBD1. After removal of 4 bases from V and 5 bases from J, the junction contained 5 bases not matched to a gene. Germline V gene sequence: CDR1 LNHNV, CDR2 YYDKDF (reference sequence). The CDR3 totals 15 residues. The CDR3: CATSTTGGRNEKLFF. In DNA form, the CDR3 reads TGTGCCACCAGCACCACAGGGGGCCGAAATGAAAAACTGTTTTTT.

CDR3 protein: CASSYEGVVSDEQYF. The CDR3 nucleotides are TGTGCCAGCAGTTACGAGGGGGTGGTTAGCGACGAGCAGTACTTC. V is TRBV6-5 and J is TRBJ2-7; perhaps TRBD1 as D (6 bases). V was pared by 2 bases and J by 5 bases, with 16 bases between. CDR3 length equals 15 residues. The germline V gene has CDR1 MNHEY and CDR2 SVGAGI.

CDR3 loop: CASSLAGGNYNEQFF. CDR3 DNA: TGTGCCAGCAGCTTAGCGGGCGGGAATTACAATGAGCAGTTCTTC. The genes are TRBV7-2 and TRBJ2-1; D might be TRBD2 (6 bases). The V and J ends lost 0 bases and 4 bases respectively, with 10 bases between them. This CDR3 region has 15 residues. The germline CDR1 and CDR2 sequences are SGHTA and FQGNSA.

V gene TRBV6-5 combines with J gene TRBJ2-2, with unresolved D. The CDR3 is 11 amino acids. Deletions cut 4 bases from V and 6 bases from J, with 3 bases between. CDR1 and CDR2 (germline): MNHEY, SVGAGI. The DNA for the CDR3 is TGTGCCAGCAGTTCGGCCGGGGAGCTGTTTTTT. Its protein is CASSSAGELFF.

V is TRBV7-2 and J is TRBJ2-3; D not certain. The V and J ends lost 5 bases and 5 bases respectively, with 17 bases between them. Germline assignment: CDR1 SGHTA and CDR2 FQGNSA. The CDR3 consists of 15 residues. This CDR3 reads CASSPRPIRGDTQYF. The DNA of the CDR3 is TGTGCCAGCAGCCCCCGACCTATCAGAGGAGATACGCAGTATTTT.

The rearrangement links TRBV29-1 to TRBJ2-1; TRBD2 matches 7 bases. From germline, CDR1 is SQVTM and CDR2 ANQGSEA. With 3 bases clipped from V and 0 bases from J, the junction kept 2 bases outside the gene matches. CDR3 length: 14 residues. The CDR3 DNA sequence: TGCAGCGTTGAGGCTAGCGGCTCCTACAATGAGCAGTTCTTC. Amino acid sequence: CSVEASGSYNEQFF.

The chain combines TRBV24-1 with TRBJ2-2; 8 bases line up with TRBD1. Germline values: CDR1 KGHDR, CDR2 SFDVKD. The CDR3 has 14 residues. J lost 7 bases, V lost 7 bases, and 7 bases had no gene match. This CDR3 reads CATRMTGAGGELFF. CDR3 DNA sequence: TGTGCCACCAGAATGACAGGGGCGGGCGGGGAGCTGTTTTTT.

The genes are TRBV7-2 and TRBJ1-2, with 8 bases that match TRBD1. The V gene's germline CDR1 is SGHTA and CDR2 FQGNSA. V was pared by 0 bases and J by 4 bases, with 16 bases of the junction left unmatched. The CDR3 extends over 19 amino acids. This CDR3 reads CASSLARIISGTGVYGYTF. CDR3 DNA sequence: TGTGCCAGCAGCTTAGCCCGTATCATCTCCGGGACAGGTGTCTATGGCTACACCTTC.

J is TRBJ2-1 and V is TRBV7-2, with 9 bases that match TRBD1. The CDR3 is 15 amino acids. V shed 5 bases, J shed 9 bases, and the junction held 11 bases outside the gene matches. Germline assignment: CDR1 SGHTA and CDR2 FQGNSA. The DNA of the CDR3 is TGTGCCAGCAGCCCCGCCGGGACAGGGAGGCGTGAGCAGTTCTTC. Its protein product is CASSPAGTGRREQFF.

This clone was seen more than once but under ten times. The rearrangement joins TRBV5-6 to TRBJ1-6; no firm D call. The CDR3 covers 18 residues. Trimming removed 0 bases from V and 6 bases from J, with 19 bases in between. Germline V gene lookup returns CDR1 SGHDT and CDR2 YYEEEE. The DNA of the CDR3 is TGTGCCAGCAGCTTGGTCCGTATTCGTCGAGAGCCTAATTCACCCCTCCACTTT. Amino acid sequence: CASSLVRIRREPNSPLHF.